This TCR beta chain was documented in a study of blood T cell repertoires in COVID-19. Study-level background: The United States, Italy and Spain provided the acute and convalescent COVID-19 samples. T cells, B-cell-depleted T cells, or PBMCs provided the cDNA or gDNA that served as material.

The authors' processing: Using reference gene primer amplification, nucleated cell counts were estimated. Here immunoSEQ multiplex PCR was the method, and the copy in TCRdb shows in-frame clones only, minus some. That table gives V, J and clone size, and the DNA gave D and trimming. Counted here are around 30,000 clones, roughly 90% occurring once; the ten biggest clones make up 14%. Trimming pared 5 bases from V and 6 bases from J, leaving 18 bases between. The CDR3 sequence is 15 residues long. Germline assignment: CDR1 LNHDA and CDR2 SQIVND (reference sequence). The gene calls are TRBV19 and TRBJ2-3; TRBD1 might be the D (5 bases). This clonotype was sampled from a human donor with active COVID-19. The donor label of this sample is uncertain. The specimen was peripheral blood. The chain's CDR3 is CASSLNRKPTDTQYF. In nucleotides, the CDR3 is TGTGCCAGTAGTCTAAACAGGAAACCCACTGATACGCAGTATTTT.